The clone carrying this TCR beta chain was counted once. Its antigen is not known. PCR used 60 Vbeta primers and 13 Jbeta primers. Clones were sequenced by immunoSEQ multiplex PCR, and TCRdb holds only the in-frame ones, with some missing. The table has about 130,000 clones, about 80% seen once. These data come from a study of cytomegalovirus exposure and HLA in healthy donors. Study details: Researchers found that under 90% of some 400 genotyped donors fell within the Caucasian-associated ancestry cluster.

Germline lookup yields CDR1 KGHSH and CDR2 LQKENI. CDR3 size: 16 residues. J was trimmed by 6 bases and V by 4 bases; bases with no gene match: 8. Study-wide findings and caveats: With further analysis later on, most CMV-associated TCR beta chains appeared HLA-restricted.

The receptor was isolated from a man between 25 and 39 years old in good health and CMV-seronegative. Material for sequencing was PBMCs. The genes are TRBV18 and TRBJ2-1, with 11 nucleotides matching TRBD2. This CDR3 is CASSQATSGRSNEQFF. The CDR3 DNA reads TGTGCCAGCTCACAAGCTACTAGCGGGAGAAGCAATGAGCAGTTCTTC.